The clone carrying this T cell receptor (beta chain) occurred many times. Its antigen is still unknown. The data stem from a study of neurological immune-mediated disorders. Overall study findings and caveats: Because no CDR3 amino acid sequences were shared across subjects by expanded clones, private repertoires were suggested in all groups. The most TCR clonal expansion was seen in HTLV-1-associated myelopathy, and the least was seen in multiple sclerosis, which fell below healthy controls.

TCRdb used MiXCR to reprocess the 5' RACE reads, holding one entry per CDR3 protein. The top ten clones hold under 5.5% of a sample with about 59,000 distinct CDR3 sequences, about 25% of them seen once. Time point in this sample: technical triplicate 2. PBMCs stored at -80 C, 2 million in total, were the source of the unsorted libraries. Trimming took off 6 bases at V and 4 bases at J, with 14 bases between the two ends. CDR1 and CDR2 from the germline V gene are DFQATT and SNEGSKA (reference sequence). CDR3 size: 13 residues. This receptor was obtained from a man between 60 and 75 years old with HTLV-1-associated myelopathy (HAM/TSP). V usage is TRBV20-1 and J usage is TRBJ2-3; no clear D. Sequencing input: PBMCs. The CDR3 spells CSAPRESADTQYF. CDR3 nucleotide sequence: TGCAGTGCCCCCCGTGAGTCCGCAGATACGCAGTATTTT.